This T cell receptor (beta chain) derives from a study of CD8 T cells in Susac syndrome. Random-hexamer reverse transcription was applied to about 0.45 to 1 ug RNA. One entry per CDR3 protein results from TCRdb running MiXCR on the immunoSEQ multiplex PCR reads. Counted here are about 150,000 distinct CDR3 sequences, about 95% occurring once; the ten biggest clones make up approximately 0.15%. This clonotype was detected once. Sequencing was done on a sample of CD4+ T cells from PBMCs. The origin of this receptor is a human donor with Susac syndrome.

In DNA form, the CDR3 reads TGCGCCAGCACACTAGACGTACAAGAGACCCAGTACTTC. This translates into CASTLDVQETQYF. The chain links TRBV5-1 to TRBJ2-5, with TRBD2 as a possible D gene (5 bases). Germline lookup yields CDR1 SGHRS and CDR2 YFSETQ. The CDR3 contains 13 residues. Deletions cut 6 bases from V and 2 bases from J, with 11 bases between.